This T cell receptor (beta chain) emerged from a study of shared clonotypes between healthy human individuals (TCRdb year 2020). Study-wide context: The cohort included three men and a couple of women between 18 and 49 years of age. For each donor, CD4 naive and CD4 memory were each given three plates, CD8 naive was given two plates, and CD8 memory was given one plate. To estimate repertoire size and how much clonotypes are shared between individuals, the study performed deep sequencing of blood TCR repertoires from roughly five healthy adults. Libraries were prepared and TCR repertoires were sequenced by different laboratories using diverse techniques, in order to increase sequencing depth and limit assay-specific biases. Each donor's leukapheresis produced roughly between about 0.9 and 9.5 billion PBMCs.

The donors were healthy, HIV-negative adults who had no recently reported acute infections or vaccinations. Only Caucasian adults living in Nashville, Tennessee, USA were represented among the donors. CD4+ T cells were enriched through magnetic negative selection, after which naive cells were positively selected on CD45RA and the remaining negative fraction served as the memory subset. Blood was collected by leukapheresis, and PBMCs were isolated by Ficoll-Histopaque density gradient centrifugation and then cryopreserved in liquid nitrogen vapor phase. Analytical flow cytometry was used to check the purity and quantity of each magnetically sorted T cell population. From each sorted fraction, genomic DNA was isolated and quantified by UV absorbance on a Nanodrop 2000c. Sequences SGHDN (CDR1) and FVKESK (CDR2) are obtained from the germline V gene. Relative to germline, V is 4 bases shorter and J is 5 bases shorter, with 18 bases between their ends. The CDR3 sequence holds 15 residues, the cysteine and phenylalanine included. Only the CDR3 DNA is retained, 45 bases long and in frame from the first base.

Overall study outcomes, separate from this receptor: Because the study included a small number of donors, the genetic and exposure-history diversity represented was limited. Compared with non-shared clonotypes, clonotypes shared by all four sorted-subset donors had higher generation probabilities. Sampling was limited to blood, and TCR repertoires in tissue likely differ from TCR repertoires in blood. Estimated clonotype richness was generally larger for naive than for memory subsets. Based on pairwise subsampling, the degree of clonotype sharing among donors was expected to be affected by sequencing depth. When a handful of donors were compared, the shared fraction of clonotypes was 5% to 6.5% for naive CD4, approximately 3.5% for naive CD8, 2% to 2.5% for memory CD4, and under 0.5% for memory CD8. Even with the large sequencing depth, rarefaction of the sorted-subset datasets indicated that sequencing was incomplete.

Using the deep immunoSEQ assay, multiplex PCR amplified TCR CDR3 regions from genomic DNA. Extracted genomic DNA from each cell subset was distributed evenly across all wells of several immunoSEQ 96-well plates, and each plate was treated as a replicate. Each replicate PCR for sorted subsets received around 210 ng genomic DNA, equal to about 29,000 T cell genomes. Purified libraries were quantified with a Qubit 3.0 fluorometer, sized on a Bioanalyzer 2100, and re-quantified with the KAPA Library Quantification kit. Each immunoSEQ 96-well plate was sequenced on its own single-read 150-cycle Illumina NextSeq 550 flow cell. The authors' pipeline ran thus. Because the immunoSEQ output held only junctional sequences and lacked quality scores, the filtering could not match the filtering applied to full-length reads. To assign V/J genes and CDR3, sequences were annotated against IMGT germline references using PyIR, a Python wrapper for IgBLAST v1.9. Reads were removed for weak V/J assignments (E-value above 1e-6), missing CDR3, stop codons, out-of-frame junctions, or ambiguous translated residues. A V3J clonotype was defined by an identical inferred V gene, J gene, and CDR3 amino acid sequence. Percentage overlap between repertoires was calculated by dividing the number of shared unique clonotypes by the size of the smaller repertoire. Repertoire richness was assessed with RTK rarefaction, the Chao1 estimator, and Recon v2.1 estimates of unobserved clonotypes. Generation probabilities were computed with OLGA for all TCRbeta clonotypes obtained by the gDNA method from four donors. The immuneACCESS repertoire file appears here via TCRdb, limited to in-frame rearrangements. These files lack a portion of the clones; in checked studies, under half of the deficit traces to unresolved V genes, and the cause of the others is not known. V, J and clone size are taken as reported in that table, and D and trimming were inferred from the DNA itself. This sample lists over 850,000 clones; 75% to 80% were detected once. The top ten clonotypes cover 0.6% to 0.7% of the sample.

About this clone: Its antigen specificity is not known. The sample holds no much larger clone one base away, and base qualities are not on file.

Recombination joined TRBV14 with TRBJ2-7; the D gene is perhaps TRBD2, on 7 matching bases. Material for sequencing was memory CD4+ T cells from PBMCs. The meaning of the sample's cell subset or site label: CD45RA-negative fraction. The sequence was obtained from a man younger than 35 in good health. Some clones in this sample may be carry-over from other donors' samples. CDR3 reads: CASSPLGGPGDEQYF. The DNA is TGTGCCAGCAGCCCCCTCGGGGGGCCCGGCGACGAGCAGTACTTC. Supplemented by the reference TRBV14 and TRBJ2-7 proteins around the CDR3, the complete variable domain is EAGVTQFPSHSVIEKGQTVTLRCDPISGHDNLYWYRRVMGKEIKFLLHFVKESKQDESGMPNNRFLAERTGGTYSTLKVQPAELEDSGVYFCASSPLGGPGDEQYFGPGTRLTVT.